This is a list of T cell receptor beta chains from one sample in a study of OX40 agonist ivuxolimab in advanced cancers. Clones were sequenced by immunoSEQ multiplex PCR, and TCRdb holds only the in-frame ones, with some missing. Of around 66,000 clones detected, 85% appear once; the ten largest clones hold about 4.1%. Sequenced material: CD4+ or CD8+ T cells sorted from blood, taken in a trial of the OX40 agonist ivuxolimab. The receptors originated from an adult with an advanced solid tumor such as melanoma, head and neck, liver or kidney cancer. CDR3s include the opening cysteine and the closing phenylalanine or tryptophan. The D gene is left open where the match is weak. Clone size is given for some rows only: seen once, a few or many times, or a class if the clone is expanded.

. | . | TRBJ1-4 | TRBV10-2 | TGCGCCAGCAGTGGGGTACAGGGTTTACTGTTTTTT | CASSGVQGLLFF
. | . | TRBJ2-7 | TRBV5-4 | TGTGCCAGCAGCCCGGGGCAGGGGAGGAACGAGCAGTACTTC | CASSPGQGRNEQYF
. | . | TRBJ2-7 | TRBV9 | TGTGCCAGCAGCGTAGACGGATCCTACGAGCAGTACTTC | CASSVDGSYEQYF
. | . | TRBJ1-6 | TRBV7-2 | TGTGCCAGCAGCTTAGATCGTAATTCACCCCTCCACTTT | CASSLDRNSPLHF
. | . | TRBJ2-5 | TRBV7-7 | TGTGCCAGCAGCCCACTGGGGAACCAAGAGACCCAGTACTTC | CASSPLGNQETQYF
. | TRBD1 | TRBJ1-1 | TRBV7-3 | TGTGCCAGCAGCCCGGGACAGGGAAGGGGGAACACTGAAGCTTTCTTT | CASSPGQGRGNTEAFF
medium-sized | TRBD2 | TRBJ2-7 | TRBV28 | TGTGCCAGCCTCGGACTAGCGAACTACGAGCAGTACTTC | CASLGLANYEQYF
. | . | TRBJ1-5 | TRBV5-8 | TGTGCCAGCAGCCTACCCGGGTCGGCGTCACAGTATCAGCCCCAGCATTTT | CASSLPGSASQYQPQHF
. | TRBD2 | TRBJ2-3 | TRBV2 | TGTGCCAGCAGCCGAACTAGCGGGAGCGCAGATACGCAGTATTTT | CASSRTSGSADTQYF
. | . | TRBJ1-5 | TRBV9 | TGTGCCAGCAGCGTTGCGGGGGCGGATCAGCCCCAGCATTTT | CASSVAGADQPQHF
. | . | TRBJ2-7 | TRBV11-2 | TGTGCCAGCAGCTTAGTGTGTGACGAGCAGTACTTC | CASSLVCDEQYF
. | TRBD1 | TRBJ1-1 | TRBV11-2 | TGTGCCAGCAGCTCCCTGGACAGGGCTATTAACACTGAAGCTTTCTTT | CASSSLDRAINTEAFF
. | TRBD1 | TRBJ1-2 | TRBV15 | TGTGCCACCAGCAGGGCCGGGACAGGAGTCTATGGCTACACCTTC | CATSRAGTGVYGYTF
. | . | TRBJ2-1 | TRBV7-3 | TGTGCCAGCAGCAGAAGCGGTGGACTGGGGTCCTACAATGAGCAGTTCTTC | CASSRSGGLGSYNEQFF
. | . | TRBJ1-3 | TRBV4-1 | TGCGCCAGCAGCCCTGGGACCGTCGTCTCTGGAAACACCATATATTTT | CASSPGTVVSGNTIYF
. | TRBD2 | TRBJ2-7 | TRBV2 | TGTGCCAGCAGTGATTCCTATCTGGGAGGGGAGCAGTACTTC | CASSDSYLGGEQYF
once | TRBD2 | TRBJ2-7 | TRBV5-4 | TGTGCCAGCAGCCCAGCGGGGGGTTTCCACGAGCAGTACTTC | CASSPAGGFHEQYF
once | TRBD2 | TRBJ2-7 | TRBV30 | TGTGCCTGGAGTGCACGTATCGGGACTAGCGGGATGGCCTACGAGCAGTACTTC | CAWSARIGTSGMAYEQYF
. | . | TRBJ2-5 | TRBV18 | TGTGCCAGCTCAGGGGAGACCCAGTACTTC | CASSGETQYF
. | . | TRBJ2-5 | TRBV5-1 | TGCGCCAGCAGCTTGGGAAGGTCCCAAGAGACCCAGTACTTC | CASSLGRSQETQYF
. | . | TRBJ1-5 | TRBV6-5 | TGTGCCAGCAGTCAGTGGGCCGGGGTACATCAGCCCCAGCATTTT | CASSQWAGVHQPQHF
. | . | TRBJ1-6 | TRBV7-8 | TGTGCCAGCAGCCGGACCCAGTGGGGGCCCAATAATTCACCCCTCCACTTT | CASSRTQWGPNNSPLHF
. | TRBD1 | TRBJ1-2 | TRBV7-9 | TGTGCCAGCAGGTCGACAGGGAACTATGGCTACACCTTC | CASRSTGNYGYTF
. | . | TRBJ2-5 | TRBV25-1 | TGTGCCAGTTCGAACGTGCTTAGTGGCCAAGAGACCCAGTACTTC | CASSNVLSGQETQYF
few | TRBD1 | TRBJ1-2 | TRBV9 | TGTGCCAGCAGCCGGGACAGTACTAACTATGGCTACACCTTC | CASSRDSTNYGYTF
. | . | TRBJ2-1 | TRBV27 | TGTGCCAGCAGTTTAGAGGGGGGCTCCTACAATGAGCAGTTCTTC | CASSLEGGSYNEQFF
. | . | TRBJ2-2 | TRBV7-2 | TGTGCCAGCAGTTCCAGGGGAGGGGGGACCGGGGAGCTGTTTTTT | CASSSRGGGTGELFF
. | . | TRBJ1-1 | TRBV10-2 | TGCGCCAGCAGCCTACTTGACAACGAAGCTTTCTTT | CASSLLDNEAFF
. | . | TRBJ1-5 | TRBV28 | TGTGCCAGCACGGCGGGACTGACACATAGCAATCAGCCCCAGCATTTT | CASTAGLTHSNQPQHF
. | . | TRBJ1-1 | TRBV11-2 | TGTGCCAGCAGCTTATTACGGTCGTACGAAGCTTTCTTT | CASSLLRSYEAFF
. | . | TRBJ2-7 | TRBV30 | TGTGCCTGGGATTCGGCAGGGGTAGGCGTCGAGCAGTACTTC | CAWDSAGVGVEQYF
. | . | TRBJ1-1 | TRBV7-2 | TGTGCCAGCAGGGATCCGAACACTGAAGCTTTCTTT | CASRDPNTEAFF
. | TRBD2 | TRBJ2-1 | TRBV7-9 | TGTGCCAGCAGCTGGGGCCAGCTAGCGGGGGGGCCTGAAAATGAGCAGTTCTTC | CASSWGQLAGGPENEQFF
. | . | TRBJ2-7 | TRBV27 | TGTGCCAGCAGTTTTAGGGGCCTCACCTACGAGCAGTACTTC | CASSFRGLTYEQYF
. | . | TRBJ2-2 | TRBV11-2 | TGTGCCAGCAGCTTAACGGGGAAAACCGGGGAGCTGTTTTTT | CASSLTGKTGELFF
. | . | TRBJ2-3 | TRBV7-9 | TGTGCCAGCAGCTTAGGGGGCATCCTTAGATGGGGCACAGATACGCAGTATTTT | CASSLGGILRWGTDTQYF
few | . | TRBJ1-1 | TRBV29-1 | TGCAGCGTAGTTACCGAGAGGGGCTGGTACACTGAAGCTTTCTTT | CSVVTERGWYTEAFF
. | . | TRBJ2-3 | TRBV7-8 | TGTGCCAGCAGCTTCGTGGATACGCAGTATTTT | CASSFVDTQYF
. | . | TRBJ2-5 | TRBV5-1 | TGCGCCAGCAGCTTGTTTGGGTTCCAAGAGACCCAGTACTTC | CASSLFGFQETQYF
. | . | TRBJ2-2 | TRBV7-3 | TGTGCCAGCAGCCCCGCCGACACTAACACCGGGGAGCTGTTTTTT | CASSPADTNTGELFF
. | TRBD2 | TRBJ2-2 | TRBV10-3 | TGTGCCATCACCCCGGGGGGTAACACCGGGGAGCTGTTTTTT | CAITPGGNTGELFF
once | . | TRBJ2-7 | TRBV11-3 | TGTGCCAGCAGCTTAGTGGGGACCACCGGGGAGCAGTACTTC | CASSLVGTTGEQYF
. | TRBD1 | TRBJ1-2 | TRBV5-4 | TGTGCCAGCAGCCCGTCCGGGACAGGGGGCGGTTGGTATGGCTACACCTTC | CASSPSGTGGGWYGYTF
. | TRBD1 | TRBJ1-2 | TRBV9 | TGTGCCAGCAGCGTTCGACAGGGTACGGGATCATTGGGGGGCTACACCTTC | CASSVRQGTGSLGGYTF
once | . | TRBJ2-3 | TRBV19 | TGTGCCAGTAGTCTCGGACCGAGCACAGATACGCAGTATTTT | CASSLGPSTDTQYF
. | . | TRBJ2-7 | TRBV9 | TGTGCCAGCTCCCCTTTGGTGGAACACTACGAGCAGTACTTC | CASSPLVEHYEQYF
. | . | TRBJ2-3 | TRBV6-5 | TGTGCCAGCAGTTATGAAGGTGATACGCAGTATTTT | CASSYEGDTQYF
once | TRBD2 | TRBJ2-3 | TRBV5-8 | TGTGCCAGCAGCAACCTAGCGGCCCCGAGCACAGATACGCAGTATTTT | CASSNLAAPSTDTQYF
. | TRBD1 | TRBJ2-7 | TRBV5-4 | TGTGCCAGCAGCAACTACAGGCCAGGACAGGGGTACGAGCAGTACTTC | CASSNYRPGQGYEQYF
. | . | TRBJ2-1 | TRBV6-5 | TGTGCCAGCAGTTCCCTGGGGTCGCTTAATGAGCAGTTCTTC | CASSSLGSLNEQFF
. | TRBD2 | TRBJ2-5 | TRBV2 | TGTGCCAGCGAAGGGACTAGCGGACAAGAGACCCAGTACTTC | CASEGTSGQETQYF
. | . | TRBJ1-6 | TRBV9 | TGTGCCAGCAGCGTAGAGGGCACACAGCCTTCACCCCTCCACTTT | CASSVEGTQPSPLHF
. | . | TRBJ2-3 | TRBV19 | TGTGCCAGTAGCGGACCAGAGACAGATACGCAGTATTTT | CASSGPETDTQYF
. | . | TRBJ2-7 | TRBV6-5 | TGTGCCAGCAGTTACTCGATCCCGACGGTCTCCTACGAGCAGTACTTC | CASSYSIPTVSYEQYF
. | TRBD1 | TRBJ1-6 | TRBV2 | TGTGCCAGCAGTGGGGCAGGGGGTCTTGGAAATTCACCCCTCCACTTT | CASSGAGGLGNSPLHF